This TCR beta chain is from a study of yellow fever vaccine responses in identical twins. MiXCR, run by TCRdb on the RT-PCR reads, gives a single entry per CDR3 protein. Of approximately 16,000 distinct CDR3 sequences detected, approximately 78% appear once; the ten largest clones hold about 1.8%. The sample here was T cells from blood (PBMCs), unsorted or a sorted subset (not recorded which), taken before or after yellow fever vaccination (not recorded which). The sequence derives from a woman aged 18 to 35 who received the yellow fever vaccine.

The CDR3 sequence: CASIQRRQGRRQFF. For the CDR3, the DNA is TGTGCCAGCATACAGCGTCGACAGGGCCGTAGGCAGTTCTTC. The rearrangement uses TRBV5-6 and TRBJ2-1, with TRBD1 matching 7 bases. The germline gives CDR1 SGHDT, CDR2 YYEEEE. This CDR3 spans 14 amino acids. Losses at the gene ends were 6 bases for V and 12 bases for J; bases not matched to a gene: 15.